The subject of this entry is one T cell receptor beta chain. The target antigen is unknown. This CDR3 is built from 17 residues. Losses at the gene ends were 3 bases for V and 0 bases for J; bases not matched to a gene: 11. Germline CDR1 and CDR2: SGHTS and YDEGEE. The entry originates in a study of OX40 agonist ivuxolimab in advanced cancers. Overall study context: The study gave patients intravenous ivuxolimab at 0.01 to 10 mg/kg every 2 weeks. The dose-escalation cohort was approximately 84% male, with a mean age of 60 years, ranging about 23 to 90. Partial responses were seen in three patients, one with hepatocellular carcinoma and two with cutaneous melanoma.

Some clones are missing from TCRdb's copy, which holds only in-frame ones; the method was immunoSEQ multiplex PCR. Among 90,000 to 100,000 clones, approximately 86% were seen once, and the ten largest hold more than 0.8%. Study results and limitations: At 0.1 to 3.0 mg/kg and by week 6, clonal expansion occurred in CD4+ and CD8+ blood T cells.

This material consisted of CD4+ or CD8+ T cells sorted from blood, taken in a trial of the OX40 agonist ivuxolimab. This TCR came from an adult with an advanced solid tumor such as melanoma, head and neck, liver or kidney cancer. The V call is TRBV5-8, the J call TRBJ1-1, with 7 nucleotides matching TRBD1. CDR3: CASSSSKGQFMNTEAFF. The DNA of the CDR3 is TGTGCCAGCAGCTCATCCAAGGGACAGTTCATGAACACTGAAGCTTTCTTT.